Each of the 2 T cell receptor beta chains below was sequenced from the same sample in a study of T cell clones after liver transplantation. Produced via immunoSEQ multiplex PCR; TCRdb's table is partial and in-frame only. The sample carries nearly 55,000 clones, roughly 83% recorded once. Here the sequenced sample was CD4+ T cells from blood, taken before liver transplant. The source of these receptors is a human donor who received a liver transplant.

The chain employs TRBV5-1 and TRBJ2-7, with 7 bases identical to TRBD2. V lost 3 bases, J lost 9 bases, and 15 bases stayed unmatched. CDR1 and CDR2 (germline): SGHRS, YFSETQ. This CDR3 region has 15 residues. CDR3 residues: CASSSDLAGGLGQYF. CDR3 nucleotides: TGCGCCAGCAGCTCCGATTTAGCGGGCGGGCTCGGGCAGTACTTC. The variable domain in full, completed from reference TRBV5-1 and TRBJ2-7, reads KAGVTQTPRYLIKTRGQQVTLSCSPISGHRSVSWYQQTPGQGLQFLFEYFSETQRNKGNFPGRFSGRQFSNSRSEMNVSTLELGDSALYLCASSSDLAGGLGQYFGPGTRLTVT.

A few counts support this clone. The rearrangement links TRBV4-3 to TRBJ1-2; D possibly corresponds to TRBD1 (6 bases). CDR1 and CDR2 from the germline V gene are LGHNA and YSLEER. This CDR3 has 14 amino acids. V was shortened by 0 bases and J by 6 bases, with 11 bases between the two germline ends. The CDR3 sequence is CASSQEARGHGYTF. The CDR3 DNA follows: TGCGCCAGCAGCCAAGAAGCCAGGGGCCATGGCTACACCTTC.